Shown below are 13 T cell receptor beta chains from a single sample sequenced in a study of memory B cells and T cells in multiple sclerosis. Sequenced by immunoSEQ multiplex PCR; TCRdb stores in-frame clones only, minus some. The sample shows about 210 clones, 85% to 90% of them seen only once. Sequencing was performed on brain tissue. The receptors originated from a human donor with multiple sclerosis.

This clone was counted a single time. The rearrangement uses TRBV18 and TRBJ1-6; no firm D call. The V end was cut by 3 bases, the J end by 7 bases, with 16 bases between. CDR1 and CDR2 from the germline V gene are KGHSH and LQKENI. The CDR3 is made up of 16 amino acids. The CDR3, as DNA: TGTGCCAGCTCACCCCTGCCCGGAAACGAGAATTCACCCCTCCACTTT. Encoded protein: CASSPLPGNENSPLHF.

About this clone: This CDR3 is also generated by other DNA sequences in the sample. J is TRBJ1-5 and V is TRBV21-1. TRBV21-1 is given as a pseudogene. The CDR3 is 17 amino acids. The chain's CDR3 is CASSNAVATLHHQPQHF. CDR3 in DNA: TGTGCCAGCAGCAACGCGGTAGCTACATTGCATCATCAGCCCCAGCATTTT.

This clone was found once. This chain uses TRBV7-9 with TRBJ2-5; D not resolved. V was shortened by 1 base and J by 7 bases, with 4 bases between the two germline ends. CDR1 SEHNR and CDR2 FQNEAQ come from the germline V gene (reference sequence). The CDR3 contains 11 residues. The DNA of the CDR3 is TGTGCCAGCAGCTTAGTGGTGACCCAGTACTTC. Its protein is CASSLVVTQYF. Using reference TRBV7-9 and TRBJ2-5 for the parts outside the CDR3, the full variable domain is DTGVSQNPRHKITKRGQNVTFRCDPISEHNRLYWYRQTLGQGPEFLTYFQNEAQLEKSRLLSDRFSAERPKGSFSTLEIQRTEQGDSAMYLCASSLVVTQYFGPGTRLLVL.

In this sample, this clone turned up once. The chain combines TRBV4-2 with TRBJ2-6, with a weak D call TRBD2 (5 bases). The CDR3 runs 16 residues. Germline V lookup: CDR1 LGHNA, CDR2 YNFKEQ. V was shortened by 3 bases and J by 0 bases, with 9 bases between the two germline ends. The CDR3 loop is CASSQDRDSGANVLTF. The DNA of the CDR3 is TGTGCCAGCAGCCAGGACCGGGACTCTGGGGCCAACGTCCTGACTTTC.

CDR3 sequence reads: CSAGTIDLNTEAFF. Written as DNA, the CDR3 is TGCAGCGCTGGGACCATCGACCTGAACACTGAAGCTTTCTTT. V usage is TRBV29-1 and J usage is TRBJ1-1; D perhaps matches TRBD1 (5 bases). Trimming pared 7 bases from V and 0 bases from J, leaving 15 bases between. This CDR3 comprises 14 residues. Germline CDR1 SQVTM, CDR2 ANQGSEA.

The rearrangement links TRBV2 to TRBJ1-6; tentative D call: TRBD1 (5 bases). V lost 10 bases to trimming and J lost 8 bases, with 15 bases between them. This CDR3 has 13 amino acids. Germline V gives CDR1 SNHLY, CDR2 FYNNEI. CDR3 sequence: CAIIPGFHSPLHF. In DNA, the CDR3 is TGTGCCATCATCCCAGGGTTCCATTCACCCCTCCACTTT. Together with reference TRBV2 and TRBJ1-6, the CDR3 gives the full variable domain: EPEVTQTPSHQVTQMGQEVILRCVPISNHLYFYWYRQILGQKVEFLVSFYNNEISEKSEIFDDQFSVERPDGSNFTLKIRSTKLEDSAMYFCAIIPGFHSPLHFGNGTRLTVT.

CDR3 in amino acids: CASSSVDWGSPLHF. DNA for the CDR3: TGTGCCAGCAGCTCCGTGGACTGGGGGTCACCCCTCCACTTT. The rearrangement uses TRBV7-9 and TRBJ1-6; D is perhaps TRBD1 (5 bases). This CDR3 region has 14 residues. Germline V lookup: CDR1 SEHNR, CDR2 FQNEAQ (reference sequence). Deletions cut 4 bases from V and 10 bases from J, with 14 bases between.

This chain links TRBV7-6 with TRBJ2-7, with D possibly TRBD1 on 6 matching bases. With 4 bases removed from V and 4 bases from J, the gap between germline ends came to 8 bases. The germline CDR1 and CDR2 sequences are SGHVS and FNYEAQ. The CDR3 totals 12 residues. The CDR3 DNA reads as TGTGCCAGCAGCTCGCAGGGGTACGAGCAGTACTTC. The encoded protein is CASSSQGYEQYF.

The chain couples TRBV6-5 to TRBJ2-6; D is uncertain. The CDR3 is 15 residues long. Germline V lookup: CDR1 MNHEY, CDR2 SVGAGI. Between the trimmed V and J ends, which lost 5 bases and 0 bases, there was a span of 8 bases. CDR3 in amino acids: CASSTLTSGANVLTF. The CDR3 bases are TGTGCCAGCAGTACCCTCACCTCTGGGGCCAACGTCCTGACTTTC.

The chain uses TRBV9 and TRBJ2-1; 14 positions match TRBD2. V lost 0 bases and J lost 8; bases outside the gene matches: 1. Germline assignment: CDR1 SGDLS and CDR2 YYNGEE. The CDR3 consists of 15 residues. The CDR3 DNA is TGTGCCAGCAGCGTAGGGGGACTAGCGGGAGATGAGCAGTTCTTC. Protein: CASSVGGLAGDEQFF.

The chain recombines TRBV6-6 with TRBJ2-5, with D perhaps given as TRBD1 or TRBD2 (5 bases each). The germline gives CDR1 MNHNY, CDR2 SVGAGI (reference sequence). The CDR3 is 14 residues long. Deletions cut 7 bases from V and 2 bases from J, with 14 bases between. The CDR3 DNA follows: TGTGCCAGCACAACAGAGGGGACGCAAGAGACCCAGTACTTC. Amino acids: CASTTEGTQETQYF.

This chain joins TRBV28 and TRBJ1-4; D possibly corresponds to TRBD1 (5 bases). Germline CDR1 MDHEN, CDR2 SYDVKM. Trimming removed 3 bases at V and 4 bases at J, with 15 bases between. The CDR3 length is 16 residues. CDR3 nucleotides: TGTGCCAGCAGTTTGTTCGATAGGGGAGGTAATGAAAAACTGTTTTTT. Residues: CASSLFDRGGNEKLFF.

J is TRBJ2-5 and V is TRBV5-1, with D perhaps matching TRBD1 or TRBD2 (5 bases each). CDR3 length: 14 residues. Germline V gene sequence: CDR1 SGHRS, CDR2 YFSETQ. V gave up 0 bases and J gave up 5 bases, with 11 bases separating them. In DNA form, the CDR3 reads TGCGCCAGCAGCTTGGCGAGGGGAAGCGAGACCCAGTACTTC. Amino acid sequence: CASSLARGSETQYF.